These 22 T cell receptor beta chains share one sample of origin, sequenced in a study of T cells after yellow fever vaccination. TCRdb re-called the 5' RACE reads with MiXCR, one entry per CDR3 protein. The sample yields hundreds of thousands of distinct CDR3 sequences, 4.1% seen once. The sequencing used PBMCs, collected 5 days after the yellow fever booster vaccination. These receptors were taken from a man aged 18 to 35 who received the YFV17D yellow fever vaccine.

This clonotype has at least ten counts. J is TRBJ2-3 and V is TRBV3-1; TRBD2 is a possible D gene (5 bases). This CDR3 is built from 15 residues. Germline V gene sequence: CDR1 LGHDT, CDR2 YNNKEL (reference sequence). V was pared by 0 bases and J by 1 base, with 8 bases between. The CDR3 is CASSQDGSRTDTQYF. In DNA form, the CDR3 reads TGTGCCAGCAGCCAAGATGGGAGCCGCACAGATACGCAGTATTTT.

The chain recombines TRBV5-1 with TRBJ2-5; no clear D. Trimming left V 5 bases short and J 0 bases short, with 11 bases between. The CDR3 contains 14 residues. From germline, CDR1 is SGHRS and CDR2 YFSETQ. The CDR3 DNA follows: TGCGCCAGCAGATTTCAAGGTGACCAAGAGACCCAGTACTTC. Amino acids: CASRFQGDQETQYF.

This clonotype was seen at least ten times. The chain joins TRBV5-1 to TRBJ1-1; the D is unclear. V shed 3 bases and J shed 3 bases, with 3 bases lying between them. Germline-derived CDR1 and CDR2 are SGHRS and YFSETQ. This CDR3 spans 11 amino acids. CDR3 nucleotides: TGCGCCAGCAGCTCGTACACTGAAGCTTTCTTT. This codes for CASSSYTEAFF.

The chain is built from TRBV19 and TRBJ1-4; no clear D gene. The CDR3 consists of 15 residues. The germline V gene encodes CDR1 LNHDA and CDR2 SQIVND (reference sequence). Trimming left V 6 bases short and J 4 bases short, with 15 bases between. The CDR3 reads CASSRTGPLNEKLFF. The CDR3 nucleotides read TGTGCCAGTAGCCGGACCGGGCCCCTTAATGAAAAACTGTTTTTT.

This CDR3 is CASSLEAGVYQETQYF. CDR3 DNA: TGTGCCAGCAGCTTAGAAGCGGGGGTGTACCAAGAGACCCAGTACTTC. This chain joins TRBV7-2 and TRBJ2-5; 8 bases agree with TRBD2. V dropped 1 base and J dropped 0; count of bases not matched to a gene: 4. Germline-derived CDR1 and CDR2 are SGHTA and FQGNSA. This CDR3 is 16 amino acids long.

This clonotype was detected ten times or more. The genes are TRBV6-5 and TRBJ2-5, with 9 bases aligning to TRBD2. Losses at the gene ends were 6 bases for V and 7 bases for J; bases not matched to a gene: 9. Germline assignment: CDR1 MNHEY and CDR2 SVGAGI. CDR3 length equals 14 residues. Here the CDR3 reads CASSPGLAHRTQYF. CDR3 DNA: TGTGCCAGCAGCCCGGGACTAGCCCACCGGACCCAGTACTTC.

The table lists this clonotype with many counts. The DNA of the CDR3 is TGTGCCAGCAGCTCCTGGGGAGCGGTGGGCCTGGGTGAGCAGTTCTTC. This sequence encodes CASSSWGAVGLGEQFF. The genes are TRBV7-2 and TRBJ2-1; a possible D gene is TRBD2 (5 bases). V dropped 4 bases and J dropped 9 bases, with 22 bases sitting between them. Germline CDR1 SGHTA, CDR2 FQGNSA. CDR3 length equals 16 residues.

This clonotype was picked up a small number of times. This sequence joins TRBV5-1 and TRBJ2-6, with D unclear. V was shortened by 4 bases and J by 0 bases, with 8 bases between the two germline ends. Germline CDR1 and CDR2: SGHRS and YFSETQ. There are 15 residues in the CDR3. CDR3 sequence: CASSAPSSGANVLTF. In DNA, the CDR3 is TGCGCCAGCAGCGCCCCAAGCTCTGGGGCCAACGTCCTGACTTTC.

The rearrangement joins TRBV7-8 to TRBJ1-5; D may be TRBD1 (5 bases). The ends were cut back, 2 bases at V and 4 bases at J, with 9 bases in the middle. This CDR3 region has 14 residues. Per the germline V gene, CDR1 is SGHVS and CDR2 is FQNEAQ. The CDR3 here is CASSLKGLNQPQHF. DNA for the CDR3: TGTGCCAGCAGCTTAAAGGGGTTGAATCAGCCCCAGCATTTT.

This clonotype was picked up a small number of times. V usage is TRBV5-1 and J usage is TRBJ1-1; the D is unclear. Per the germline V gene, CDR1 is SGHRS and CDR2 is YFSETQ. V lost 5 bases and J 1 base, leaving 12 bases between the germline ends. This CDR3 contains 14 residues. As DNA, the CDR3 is TGCGCCAGCAGTTCCCGTTACCCGAACACTGAAGCTTTCTTT. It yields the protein CASSSRYPNTEAFF.

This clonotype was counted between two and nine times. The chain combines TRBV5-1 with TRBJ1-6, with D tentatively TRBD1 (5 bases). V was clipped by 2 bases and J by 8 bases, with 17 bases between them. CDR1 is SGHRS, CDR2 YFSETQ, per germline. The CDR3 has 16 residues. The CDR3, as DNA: TGCGCCAGCAGCTTAAATCCACGTGGGGGTTATTCACCCCTCCACTTT. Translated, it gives CASSLNPRGGYSPLHF.

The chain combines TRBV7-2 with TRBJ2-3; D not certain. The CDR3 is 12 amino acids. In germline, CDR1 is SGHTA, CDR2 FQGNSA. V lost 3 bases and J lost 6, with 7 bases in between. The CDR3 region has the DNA TGTGCCAGCAGCTTTTGGGTGGATACGCAGTATTTT. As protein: CASSFWVDTQYF. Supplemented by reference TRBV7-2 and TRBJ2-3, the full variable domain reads GAGVSQSPSNKVTEKGKDVELRCDPISGHTALYWYRQSLGQGLEFLIYFQGNSAPDKSGLPSDRFSAERTGGSVSTLTIQRTQQEDSAVYLCASSFWVDTQYFGPGTRLTVL.

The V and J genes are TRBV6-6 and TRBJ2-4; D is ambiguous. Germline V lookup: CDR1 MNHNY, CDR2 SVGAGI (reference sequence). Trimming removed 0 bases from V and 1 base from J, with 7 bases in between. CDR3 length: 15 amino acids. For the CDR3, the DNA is TGTGCCAGCAGTTACTCGGCCACGGCCAAAAACATTCAGTACTTC. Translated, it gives CASSYSATAKNIQYF.

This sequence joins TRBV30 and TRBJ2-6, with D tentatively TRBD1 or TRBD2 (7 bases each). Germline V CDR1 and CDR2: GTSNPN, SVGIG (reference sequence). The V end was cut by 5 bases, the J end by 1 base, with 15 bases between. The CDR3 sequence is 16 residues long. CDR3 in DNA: TGTGCCTGGGGGAGGGACAGAGTGTCTGGGGCCAACGTCCTGACTTTC. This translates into CAWGRDRVSGANVLTF.

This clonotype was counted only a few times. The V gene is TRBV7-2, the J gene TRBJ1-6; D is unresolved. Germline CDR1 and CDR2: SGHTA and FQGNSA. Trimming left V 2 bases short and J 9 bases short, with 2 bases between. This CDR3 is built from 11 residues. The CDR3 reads CASSLSSPLHF. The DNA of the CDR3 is TGTGCCAGCAGCTTAAGTTCACCCCTCCACTTT.

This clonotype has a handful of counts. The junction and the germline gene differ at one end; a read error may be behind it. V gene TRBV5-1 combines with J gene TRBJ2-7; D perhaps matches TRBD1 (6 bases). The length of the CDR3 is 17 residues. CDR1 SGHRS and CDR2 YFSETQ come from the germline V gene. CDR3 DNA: TGCGCCAGCAGGTTGGTGTTACAGGGCTTGGTCCACTACGAGCAGTACTTC. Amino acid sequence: CASRLVLQGLVHYEQYF.

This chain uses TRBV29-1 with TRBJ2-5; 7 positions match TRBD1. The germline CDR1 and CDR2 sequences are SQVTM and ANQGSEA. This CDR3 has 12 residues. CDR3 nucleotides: TGCAGGGCCGACAGGGACAAAGAGACCCAGTACTTC. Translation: CRADRDKETQYF.

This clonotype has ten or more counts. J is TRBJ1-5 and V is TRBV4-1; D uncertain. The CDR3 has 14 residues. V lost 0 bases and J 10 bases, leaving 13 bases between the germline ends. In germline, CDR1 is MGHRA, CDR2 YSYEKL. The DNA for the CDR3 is TGCGCCAGCAGCCAAGACCACAGCCTCTCTCCCCAGCATTTT. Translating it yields CASSQDHSLSPQHF.

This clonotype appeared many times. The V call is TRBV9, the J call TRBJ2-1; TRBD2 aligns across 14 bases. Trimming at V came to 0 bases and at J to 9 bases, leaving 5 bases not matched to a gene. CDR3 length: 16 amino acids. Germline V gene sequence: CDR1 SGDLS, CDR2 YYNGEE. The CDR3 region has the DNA TGTGCCAGCAGCGTAGGACTAGCGGGGGGGCCTGCTGAGCAGTTCTTC. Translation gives CASSVGLAGGPAEQFF.

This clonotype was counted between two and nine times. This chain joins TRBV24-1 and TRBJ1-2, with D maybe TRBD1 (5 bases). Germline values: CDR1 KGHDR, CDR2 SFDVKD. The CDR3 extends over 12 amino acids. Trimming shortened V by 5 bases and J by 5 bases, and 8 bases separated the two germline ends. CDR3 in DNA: TGTGCCACCAGTGGAGGGGCTTATGGCTACACCTTC. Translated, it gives CATSGGAYGYTF.

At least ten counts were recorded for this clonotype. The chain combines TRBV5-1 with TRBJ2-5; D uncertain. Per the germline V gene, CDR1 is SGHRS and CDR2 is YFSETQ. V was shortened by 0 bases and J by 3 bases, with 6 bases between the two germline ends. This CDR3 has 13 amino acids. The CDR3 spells CASSLAVEETQYF. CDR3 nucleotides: TGCGCCAGCAGCTTGGCCGTTGAAGAGACCCAGTACTTC.

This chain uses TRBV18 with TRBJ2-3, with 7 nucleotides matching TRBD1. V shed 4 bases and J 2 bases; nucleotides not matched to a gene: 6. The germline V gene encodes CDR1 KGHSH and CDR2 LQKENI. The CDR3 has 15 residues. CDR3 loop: CASSRRQGPTDTQYF. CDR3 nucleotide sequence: TGTGCCAGCTCACGGCGACAGGGCCCCACAGATACGCAGTATTTT. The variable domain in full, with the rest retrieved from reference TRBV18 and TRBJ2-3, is NAGVMQNPRHLVRRRGQEARLRCSPMKGHSHVYWYRQLPEEGLKFMVYLQKENIIDESGMPKERFSAEFPKEGPSILRIQQVVRGDSAAYFCASSRRQGPTDTQYFGPGTRLTVL.